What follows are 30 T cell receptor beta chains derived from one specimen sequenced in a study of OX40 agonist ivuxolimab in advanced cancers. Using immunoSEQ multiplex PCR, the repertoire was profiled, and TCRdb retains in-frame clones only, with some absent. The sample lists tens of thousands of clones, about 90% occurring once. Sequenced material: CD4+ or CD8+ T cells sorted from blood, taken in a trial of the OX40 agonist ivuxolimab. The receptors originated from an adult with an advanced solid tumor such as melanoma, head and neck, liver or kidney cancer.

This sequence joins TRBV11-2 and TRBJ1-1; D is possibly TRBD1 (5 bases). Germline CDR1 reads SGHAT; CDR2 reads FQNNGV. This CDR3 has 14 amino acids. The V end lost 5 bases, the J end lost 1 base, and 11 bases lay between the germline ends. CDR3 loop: CASSPGHGNTEAFF. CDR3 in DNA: TGTGCCAGCAGCCCCGGACACGGGAACACTGAAGCTTTCTTT.

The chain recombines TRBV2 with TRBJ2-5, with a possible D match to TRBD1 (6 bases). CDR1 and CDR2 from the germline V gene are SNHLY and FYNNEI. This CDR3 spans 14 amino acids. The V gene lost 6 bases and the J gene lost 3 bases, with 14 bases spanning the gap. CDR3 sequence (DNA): TGTGCCAGCAGGCGGGCAGGGGTTAAAGAGACCCAGTACTTC. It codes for CASRRAGVKETQYF. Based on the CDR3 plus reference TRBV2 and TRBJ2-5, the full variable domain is EPEVTQTPSHQVTQMGQEVILRCVPISNHLYFYWYRQILGQKVEFLVSFYNNEISEKSEIFDDQFSVERPDGSNFTLKIRSTKLEDSAMYFCASRRAGVKETQYFGPGTRLLVL.

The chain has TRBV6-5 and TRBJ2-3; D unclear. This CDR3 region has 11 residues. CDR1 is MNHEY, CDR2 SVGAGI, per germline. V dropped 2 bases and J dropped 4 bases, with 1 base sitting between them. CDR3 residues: CASSYADTQYF. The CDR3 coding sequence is TGTGCCAGCAGTTACGCAGATACGCAGTATTTT.

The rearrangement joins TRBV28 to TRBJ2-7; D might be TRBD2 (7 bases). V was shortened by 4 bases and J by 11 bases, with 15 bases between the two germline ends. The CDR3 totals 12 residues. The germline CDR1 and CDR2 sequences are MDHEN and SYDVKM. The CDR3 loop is CASSSPRGGEYF. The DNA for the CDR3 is TGTGCCAGCAGTTCCCCCCGAGGGGGGGAGTACTTC.

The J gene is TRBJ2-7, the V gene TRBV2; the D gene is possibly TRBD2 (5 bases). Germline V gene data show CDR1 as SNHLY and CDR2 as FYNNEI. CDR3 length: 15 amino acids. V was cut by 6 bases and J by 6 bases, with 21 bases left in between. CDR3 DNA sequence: TGTGCCAGCAGACCTACTAGTGCTTTCCCAACCGAGCAGTACTTC. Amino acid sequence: CASRPTSAFPTEQYF.

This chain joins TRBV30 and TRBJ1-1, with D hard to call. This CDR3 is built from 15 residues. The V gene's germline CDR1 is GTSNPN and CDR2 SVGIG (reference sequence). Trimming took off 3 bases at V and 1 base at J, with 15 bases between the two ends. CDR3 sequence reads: CAWRREGLKNTEAFF. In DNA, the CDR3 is TGTGCCTGGAGGAGGGAGGGTCTAAAGAACACTGAAGCTTTCTTT.

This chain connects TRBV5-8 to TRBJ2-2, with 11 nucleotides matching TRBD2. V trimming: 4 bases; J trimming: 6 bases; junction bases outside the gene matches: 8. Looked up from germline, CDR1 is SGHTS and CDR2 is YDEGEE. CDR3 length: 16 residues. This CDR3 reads CASSPHSGRAAGELFF. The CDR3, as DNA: TGTGCCAGCAGCCCCCATAGCGGGAGGGCCGCCGGGGAGCTGTTTTTT.

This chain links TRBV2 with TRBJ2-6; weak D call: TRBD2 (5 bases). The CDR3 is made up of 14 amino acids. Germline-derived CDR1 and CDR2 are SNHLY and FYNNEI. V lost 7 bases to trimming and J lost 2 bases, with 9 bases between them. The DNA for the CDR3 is TGTGCCAGCAATACGGGGACTGGGGCCAACGTCCTGACTTTC. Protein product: CASNTGTGANVLTF.

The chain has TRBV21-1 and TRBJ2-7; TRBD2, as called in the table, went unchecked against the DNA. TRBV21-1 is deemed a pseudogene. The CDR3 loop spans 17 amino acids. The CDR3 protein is CASSKWLSGRTFDEQYF. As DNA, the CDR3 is TGTGCCAGCAGCAAATGGCTTAGCGGGAGGACGTTTGACGAGCAGTACTTC.

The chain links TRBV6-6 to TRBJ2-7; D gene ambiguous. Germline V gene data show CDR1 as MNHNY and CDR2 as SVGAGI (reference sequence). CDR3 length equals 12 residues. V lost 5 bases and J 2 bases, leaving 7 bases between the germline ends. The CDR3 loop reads CASSARTYEQYF. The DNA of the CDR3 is TGTGCCAGCAGTGCCAGAACCTACGAGCAGTACTTC.

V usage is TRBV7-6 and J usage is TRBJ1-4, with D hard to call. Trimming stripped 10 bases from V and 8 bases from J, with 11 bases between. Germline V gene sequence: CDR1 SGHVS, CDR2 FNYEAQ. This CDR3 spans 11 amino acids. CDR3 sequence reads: CATFAGEKLFF. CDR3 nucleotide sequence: TGTGCCACCTTTGCGGGGGAAAAACTGTTTTTT.

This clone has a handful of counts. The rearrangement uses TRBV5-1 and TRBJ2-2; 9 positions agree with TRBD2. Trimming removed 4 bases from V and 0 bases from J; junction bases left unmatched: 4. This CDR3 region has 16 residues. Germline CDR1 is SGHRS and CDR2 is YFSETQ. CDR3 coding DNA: TGCGCCAGCAGCCCGCTAGCGGGACCGAACACCGGGGAGCTGTTTTTT. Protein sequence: CASSPLAGPNTGELFF. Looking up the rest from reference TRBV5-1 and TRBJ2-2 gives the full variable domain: KAGVTQTPRYLIKTRGQQVTLSCSPISGHRSVSWYQQTPGQGLQFLFEYFSETQRNKGNFPGRFSGRQFSNSRSEMNVSTLELGDSALYLCASSPLAGPNTGELFFGEGSRLTVL.

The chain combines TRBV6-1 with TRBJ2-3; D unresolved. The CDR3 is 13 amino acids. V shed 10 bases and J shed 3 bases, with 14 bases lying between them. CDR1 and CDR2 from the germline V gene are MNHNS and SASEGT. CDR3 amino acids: CAILKEGTDTQYF. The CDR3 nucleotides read TGTGCCATACTGAAGGAAGGTACAGATACGCAGTATTTT.

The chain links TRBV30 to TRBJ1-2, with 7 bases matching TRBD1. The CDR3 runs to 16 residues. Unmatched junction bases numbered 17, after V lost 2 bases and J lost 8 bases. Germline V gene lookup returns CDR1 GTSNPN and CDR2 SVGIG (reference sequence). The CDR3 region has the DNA TGTGCCTGGAGTCCCTTTAGCACAGGGGCGCCGTCGGGCTACACCTTC. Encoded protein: CAWSPFSTGAPSGYTF.

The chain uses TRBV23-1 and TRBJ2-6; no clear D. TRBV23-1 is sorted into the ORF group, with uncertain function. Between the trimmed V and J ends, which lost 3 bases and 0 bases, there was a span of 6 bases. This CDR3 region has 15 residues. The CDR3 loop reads CASSQLASGANVLTF. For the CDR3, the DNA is TGCGCCAGCAGTCAGCTGGCCTCTGGGGCCAACGTCCTGACTTTC.

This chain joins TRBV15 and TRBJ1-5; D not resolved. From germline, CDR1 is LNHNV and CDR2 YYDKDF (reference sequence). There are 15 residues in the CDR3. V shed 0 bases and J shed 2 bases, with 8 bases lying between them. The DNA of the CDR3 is TGTGCCACCAGCAGAGACCGCCTGGGCAATCAGCCCCAGCATTTT. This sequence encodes CATSRDRLGNQPQHF.

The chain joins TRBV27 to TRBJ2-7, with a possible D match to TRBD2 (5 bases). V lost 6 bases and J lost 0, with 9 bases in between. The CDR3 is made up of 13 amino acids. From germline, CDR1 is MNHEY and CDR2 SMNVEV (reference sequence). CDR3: CASRRASSYEQYF. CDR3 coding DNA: TGTGCCAGCAGGCGGGCTAGCTCCTACGAGCAGTACTTC.

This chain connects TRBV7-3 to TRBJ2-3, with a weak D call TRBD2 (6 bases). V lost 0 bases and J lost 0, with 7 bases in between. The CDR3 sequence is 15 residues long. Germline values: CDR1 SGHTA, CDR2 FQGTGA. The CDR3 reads CASSLTGGSTDTQYF. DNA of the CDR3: TGTGCCAGCAGCTTAACCGGGGGAAGCACAGATACGCAGTATTTT.

CDR3 bases: TGTGCCAGCAGCCAGGGGGGCCCGGGGGAAAAACTGTTTTTT. Translating gives CASSQGGPGEKLFF. The J gene is TRBJ1-4, the V gene TRBV28; 7 nucleotides line up with TRBD1. Germline lookup yields CDR1 MDHEN and CDR2 SYDVKM. V shed 6 bases and J 8 bases; nucleotides not matched to a gene: 9. The CDR3 loop spans 14 amino acids.

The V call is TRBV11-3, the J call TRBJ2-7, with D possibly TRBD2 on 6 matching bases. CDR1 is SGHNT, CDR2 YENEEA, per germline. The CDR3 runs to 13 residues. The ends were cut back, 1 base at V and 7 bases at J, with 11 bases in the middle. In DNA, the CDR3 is TGTGCCAGCAGCTTAGCCTCGGCGGGGGAGCAGTACTTC. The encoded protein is CASSLASAGEQYF.

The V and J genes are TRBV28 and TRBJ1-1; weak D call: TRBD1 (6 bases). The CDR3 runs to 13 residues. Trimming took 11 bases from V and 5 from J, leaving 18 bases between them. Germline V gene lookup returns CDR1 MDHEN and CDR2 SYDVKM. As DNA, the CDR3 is TGTGCCGCTCAGGTGGGGGCGAGTACTGAAGCTTTCTTT. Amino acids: CAAQVGASTEAFF.

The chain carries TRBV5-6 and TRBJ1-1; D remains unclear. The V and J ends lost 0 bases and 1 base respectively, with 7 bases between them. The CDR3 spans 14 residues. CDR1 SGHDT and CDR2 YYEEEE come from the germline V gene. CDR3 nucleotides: TGTGCCAGCAGCTTGGTGCACCCGAACACTGAAGCTTTCTTT. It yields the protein CASSLVHPNTEAFF.

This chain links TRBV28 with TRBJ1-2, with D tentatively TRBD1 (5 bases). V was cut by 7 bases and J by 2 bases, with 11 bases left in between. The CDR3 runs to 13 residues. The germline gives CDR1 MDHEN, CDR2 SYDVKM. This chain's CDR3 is CASTIRDNYGYTF. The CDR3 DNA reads TGTGCCAGCACTATCAGGGACAACTATGGCTACACCTTC.

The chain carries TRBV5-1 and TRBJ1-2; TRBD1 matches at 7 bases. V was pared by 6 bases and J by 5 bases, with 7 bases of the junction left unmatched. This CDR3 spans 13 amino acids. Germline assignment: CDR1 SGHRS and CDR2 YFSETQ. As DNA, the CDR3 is TGCGCCAGCACCCCAGCGGGACAGTATGGCTACACCTTC. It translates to CASTPAGQYGYTF.

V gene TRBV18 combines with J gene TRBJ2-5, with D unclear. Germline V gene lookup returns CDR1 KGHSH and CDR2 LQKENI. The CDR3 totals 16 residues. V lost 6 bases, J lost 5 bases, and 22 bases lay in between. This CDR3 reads CASSAPSGVPTETQYF. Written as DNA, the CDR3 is TGTGCCAGCTCGGCCCCCTCAGGAGTTCCCACGGAGACCCAGTACTTC.

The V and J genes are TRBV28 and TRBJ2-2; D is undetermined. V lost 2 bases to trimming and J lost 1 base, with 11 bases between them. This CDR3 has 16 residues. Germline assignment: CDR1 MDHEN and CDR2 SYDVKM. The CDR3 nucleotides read TGTGCCAGCAGTTTAGTGGGCCCCGGGAACACCGGGGAGCTGTTTTTT. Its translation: CASSLVGPGNTGELFF. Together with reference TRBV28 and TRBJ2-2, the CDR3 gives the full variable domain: DVKVTQSSRYLVKRTGEKVFLECVQDMDHENMFWYRQDPGLGLRLIYFSYDVKMKEKGDIPEGYSVSREKKERFSLILESASTNQTSMYLCASSLVGPGNTGELFFGEGSRLTVL.

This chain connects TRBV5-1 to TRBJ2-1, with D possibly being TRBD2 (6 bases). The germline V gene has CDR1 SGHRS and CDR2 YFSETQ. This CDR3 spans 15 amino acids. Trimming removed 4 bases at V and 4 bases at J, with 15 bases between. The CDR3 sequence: CASSPGGAQYNEQFF. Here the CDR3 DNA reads TGCGCCAGCAGCCCTGGCGGGGCCCAGTACAATGAGCAGTTCTTC.

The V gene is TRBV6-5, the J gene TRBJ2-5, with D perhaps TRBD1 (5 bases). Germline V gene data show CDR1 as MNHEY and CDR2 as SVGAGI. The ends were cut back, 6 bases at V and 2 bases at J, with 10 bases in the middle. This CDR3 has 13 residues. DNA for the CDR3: TGTGCCAGCAGAAGACAGTTACAAGAGACCCAGTACTTC. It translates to CASRRQLQETQYF.

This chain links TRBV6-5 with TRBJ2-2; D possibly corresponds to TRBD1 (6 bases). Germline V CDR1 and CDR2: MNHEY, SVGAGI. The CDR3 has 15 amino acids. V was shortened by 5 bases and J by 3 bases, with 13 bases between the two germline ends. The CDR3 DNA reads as TGTGCCAGCAGTCGGACAGCCGTCGACACCGGGGAGCTGTTTTTT. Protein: CASSRTAVDTGELFF.

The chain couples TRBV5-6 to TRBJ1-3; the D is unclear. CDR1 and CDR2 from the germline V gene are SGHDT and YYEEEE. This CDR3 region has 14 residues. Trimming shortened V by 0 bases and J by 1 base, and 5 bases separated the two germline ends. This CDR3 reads CASSLGQSGNTIYF. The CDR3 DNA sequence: TGTGCCAGCAGCTTGGGTCAGTCTGGAAACACCATATATTTT.